This T cell receptor beta chain was retrieved from a study of cytomegalovirus exposure and HLA in healthy donors. General study findings and limits: Within a later analysis, the majority of CMV-associated TCR beta chains appeared HLA-restricted. Later analysis suggested links between common viral pathogens and several top significant clusters.

PCR used 60 Vbeta primers and 13 Jbeta primers. The protocol was immunoSEQ multiplex PCR, while the TCRdb copy is restricted to in-frame clones and leaves out a portion. This table holds 150,000 to 200,000 clones, 60% to 80% found once. The germline gives CDR1 MNHEY, CDR2 SVGAGI. The CDR3 has 13 residues. Trimming took 5 bases from V and 7 from J, leaving 11 bases between them. Points on this clone: The antigen remains undetermined.

Sequencing was carried out using PBMCs. This TCR was recovered from a woman under 40 in good health and CMV-seronegative. V is TRBV6-5 and J is TRBJ1-4; D not certain. The CDR3 DNA reads TGTGCCAGCAGTCCCAATCGGGGTGAAAAACTGTTTTTT. As protein: CASSPNRGEKLFF.